This is a list of T cell receptor beta chains from one sample in a study of blood T cell repertoires in COVID-19. TCRdb's copy holds only in-frame clones and misses some; the assay was immunoSEQ multiplex PCR. The table records approximately 89,000 clones, approximately 80% of them present only once. Specimen: peripheral blood. Every receptor here comes from a man aged 70-80 years with COVID-19, enrolled during active disease. CDR3s leave out the opening cysteine and the closing phenylalanine or tryptophan. The order of the fields is V gene, CDR3 protein.

v_gene: TRBV5-1; CDR3aa: ASSSTGGVGYT
v_gene: TRBV7-3; CDR3aa: ASSLMPLAGQHEQY
v_gene: TRBV2; CDR3aa: ASNRDRGEETQY
v_gene: TRBV28; CDR3aa: ASTAGGPHSGYEQY
v_gene: TRBV10-1; CDR3aa: ASGVGGLAGGKETGELF
v_gene: TRBV27; CDR3aa: ASSLTGRREDTQY
v_gene: TRBV6-2/TRBV6-3; CDR3aa: ASSYSPGTHGYFTEAF
v_gene: TRBV28; CDR3aa: ASSSLGFGADRGKTQY
v_gene: TRBV10-3; CDR3aa: AISSTGPNTEAF
v_gene: TRBV18; CDR3aa: ASSQQGPNEKLF
v_gene: TRBV7-9; CDR3aa: ASSPTQGAYEQY
v_gene: TRBV24-1; CDR3aa: ATSAWTSQSETQY
v_gene: TRBV6-5; CDR3aa: ASSRQGANTGELF
v_gene: TRBV2; CDR3aa: ASSEGLARPYNEQF
v_gene: TRBV18; CDR3aa: ASSPRVGSSTDTQY
v_gene: TRBV6-6; CDR3aa: AIGFGETQY
v_gene: TRBV28; CDR3aa: ASSLLARINEQF
v_gene: TRBV9; CDR3aa: ASSPETGSLTNEKLF
v_gene: TRBV3-1/TRBV3-2; CDR3aa: ASRQSGGGTETQY
v_gene: TRBV9; CDR3aa: ASSVAGGKTQY
v_gene: TRBV29-1; CDR3aa: SGTPRQGNVNEQF
v_gene: TRBV2; CDR3aa: ASSAQGLAYGYT
v_gene: TRBV2; CDR3aa: ASRRGRSTGDTQY
v_gene: TRBV5-1; CDR3aa: ASSFSDRPTDTQY
v_gene: TRBV14; CDR3aa: ASSQVETSDPGGYNEQF
v_gene: TRBV12-3/TRBV12-4; CDR3aa: ASSRQGAGGYT
v_gene: TRBV19; CDR3aa: ASSMGDSGNQPQH
v_gene: TRBV6-5; CDR3aa: ASSGGLHTLH
v_gene: TRBV11-3; CDR3aa: ASSFLAEPFYEQY
v_gene: TRBV19; CDR3aa: ASSSGTFPEQY
v_gene: TRBV4-3; CDR3aa: ASSQVSGFAVSYNEQF
v_gene: TRBV29-1; CDR3aa: SVRPLTGRYGYT
v_gene: TRBV4-2; CDR3aa: ASSRGLAGTNEQF
v_gene: TRBV19; CDR3aa: ASSISPSGKNQPQH
v_gene: TRBV7-9; CDR3aa: ASSLTGLDTEAF